A single sample gave rise to the 9 T cell receptor beta chains below, sequenced in a study of T cells after yellow fever vaccination. TCRdb re-called the 5' RACE reads with MiXCR, one entry per CDR3 protein. This table holds roughly 49,000 distinct CDR3 sequences, approximately 7% found once. Sequenced here: CD8+ T cells sorted from PBMCs, sampled about 2 weeks after the first yellow fever vaccination. Source of these receptors: a man between 18 and 29 years old who received the YFV17D yellow fever vaccine.

This clonotype showed up just a few times. The genes are TRBV6-5 and TRBJ1-5; possibly TRBD1 for D (5 bases). V dropped 0 bases and J dropped 5 bases, with 17 bases sitting between them. Germline V CDR1 and CDR2: MNHEY, SVGAGI. The CDR3 covers 17 residues. The CDR3 reads CASSYSGPKDPHQPQHF. CDR3 bases: TGTGCCAGCAGTTACTCGGGGCCGAAAGACCCCCATCAGCCCCAGCATTTT.

This clonotype has a count of ten or more. This chain joins TRBV28 and TRBJ2-5, with D unclear. The V gene lost 5 bases and the J gene lost 9 bases, with 13 bases spanning the gap. CDR3 length equals 12 residues. Germline V lookup: CDR1 MDHEN, CDR2 SYDVKM. The CDR3 region has the DNA TGTGCCAGCAGTCCCTCCGGGCAACCCCAGTACTTC. Translated, it gives CASSPSGQPQYF. The full variable domain, rest sourced from reference TRBV28 and TRBJ2-5, is DVKVTQSSRYLVKRTGEKVFLECVQDMDHENMFWYRQDPGLGLRLIYFSYDVKMKEKGDIPEGYSVSREKKERFSLILESASTNQTSMYLCASSPSGQPQYFGPGTRLLVL.

This chain joins TRBV11-2 and TRBJ2-7; maybe TRBD2 (6 bases). The CDR3 covers 15 residues. Looked up from germline, CDR1 is SGHAT and CDR2 is FQNNGV. Trimming removed 5 bases at V and 3 bases at J, with 17 bases between. CDR3 residues: CASSPTSGRGYEQYF. The CDR3, as DNA: TGTGCCAGCAGCCCGACGTCCGGGCGGGGCTACGAGCAGTACTTC.

This clonotype appeared a few times. The chain uses TRBV7-9 and TRBJ2-1; TRBD1 agrees at 8 bases. Per germline, CDR1 SEHNR and CDR2 FQNEAQ (reference sequence). The CDR3 has 15 residues. J was trimmed by 6 bases and V by 3 bases; bases with no gene match: 7. The CDR3 DNA follows: TGTGCCAGCAGCTTTTTCCCACAGGGGGGCAATGAGCAGTTCTTC. Residues: CASSFFPQGGNEQFF.

The table lists this clonotype with a few counts. The chain couples TRBV7-2 to TRBJ1-4, with 7 nucleotides matching TRBD1. This CDR3 is built from 15 residues. Germline CDR1 and CDR2: SGHTA and FQGNSA. Trimming cost V 5 bases and J 7 bases; bases outside gene matches: 10. The CDR3 protein is CASSLHRGRGEKLFF. CDR3 bases: TGTGCCAGCAGCCTCCACAGGGGAAGAGGTGAAAAACTGTTTTTT.

This clonotype was seen many times. The chain couples TRBV2 to TRBJ2-1; D remains ambiguous. This CDR3 region has 13 residues. Germline V gene data show CDR1 as SNHLY and CDR2 as FYNNEI. V was shortened by 3 bases and J by 0 bases, with 3 bases between the two germline ends. The CDR3 is CASSESSYNEQFF. The CDR3 DNA is TGTGCCAGCAGTGAGAGCTCCTACAATGAGCAGTTCTTC.

Ten or more counts support this clonotype. This chain joins TRBV9 and TRBJ2-7; TRBD1 matches 7 bases. The germline V gene encodes CDR1 SGDLS and CDR2 YYNGEE. The CDR3 is 15 amino acids. Trimming cost V 3 bases and J 2 bases; bases outside gene matches: 8. The CDR3 here is CASSAGDSRTYEQYF. The DNA of the CDR3 is TGTGCCAGCAGCGCTGGGGACAGCCGAACCTACGAGCAGTACTTC.

This clonotype was recorded many times. This rearrangement joins TRBV6-2 or TRBV6-3 to TRBJ1-1; D gene uncertain. The CDR3 length is 14 residues. Germline CDR1 is MNHEY and CDR2 is SVGEGT. The ends were cut back, 2 bases at V and 8 bases at J, with 15 bases in the middle. The CDR3 DNA is TGTGCCAGCAGTTACAACCCCCATACCCGCGAAGCTTTCTTT. Translated: CASSYNPHTREAFF.

For this clonotype: A clone one base away is much larger, so this may be a read error. The J gene is TRBJ2-1, the V gene TRBV20-1; D ambiguous. This CDR3 region has 11 residues. Trimming cost V 5 bases and J 5 bases, with 7 bases left between them. CDR1 and CDR2 from the germline V gene are DFQATT and SNEGSKA (reference sequence). The CDR3 reads CSAGVDNEQFF. For the CDR3, the DNA is TGCAGTGCTGGGGTCGACAATGAGCAGTTCTTC.